What follows are 24 T cell receptor beta chains derived from one specimen sequenced in a study of memory CD8 T cells in hepatitis C reinfection. Time point noted: pre-reinfection, 55 to 20 weeks before reinfection detection. Sorted cells were sequenced directly ex vivo without any in vitro expansion. Here immunoSEQ multiplex PCR was the method, and the copy in TCRdb shows in-frame clones only, minus some. The sample lists under 60,000 clones, nearly 90% occurring once. Sequences were obtained from naive CD8+ T cells sorted from blood. The receptor set was obtained from a man aged 18 to 29 with hepatitis C virus infection.

V usage is TRBV11-2 and J usage is TRBJ2-1, with 12 bases that match TRBD2. Germline CDR1 SGHAT, CDR2 FQNNGV. This CDR3 has 16 residues. The V segment lost 5 bases and the J segment 4 bases; nucleotides outside the gene matches: 6. The CDR3 protein is CASSPTSGGQYNEQFF. The CDR3 nucleotides read TGTGCCAGCAGCCCGACTAGCGGGGGACAGTACAATGAGCAGTTCTTC.

The genes are TRBV6-1 and TRBJ1-4; TRBD1 aligns across 9 bases. The CDR3 length is 14 residues. With 6 bases clipped from V and 8 bases from J, the junction kept 7 bases outside the gene matches. CDR1 and CDR2 from the germline V gene are MNHNS and SASEGT. CDR3 in amino acids: CASSLQGAYEKLFF. As DNA, the CDR3 is TGTGCCAGCAGCTTACAGGGGGCTTACGAAAAACTGTTTTTT.

This chain uses TRBV19 with TRBJ2-5, with TRBD1 as a possible D gene (5 bases). TRBJ2-7 matches the DNA end more closely, so the J call is doubtful. CDR1 and CDR2 from the germline V gene are LNHDA and SQIVND (reference sequence). The CDR3 totals 13 residues. This chain's CDR3 is CATKDIGAYEQYF. The CDR3 coding sequence is TGTGCCACCAAGGACATAGGAGCCTACGAGCAGTACTTC.

The chain links TRBV11-2 to TRBJ2-1; 8 bases agree with TRBD1. There are 17 residues in the CDR3. Germline CDR1 reads SGHAT; CDR2 reads FQNNGV. J gave up 1 base and V 5 bases, and 10 bases lay outside the gene matches. The CDR3 reads CASSTSDRGPSYNEQFF. The CDR3 DNA reads TGTGCCAGCAGCACATCCGACAGGGGCCCTTCCTACAATGAGCAGTTCTTC.

This chain joins TRBV4-2 and TRBJ2-7; D is perhaps TRBD1 (6 bases). CDR3 size: 16 residues. Trimming stripped 0 bases from V and 1 base from J, with 13 bases between. CDR1 and CDR2 (germline): LGHNA, YNFKEQ. The CDR3 region has the DNA TGTGCCAGCAGCCAAGAGGGCAGGGGCGAGTCCTACGAGCAGTACTTC. Amino acids: CASSQEGRGESYEQYF.

The chain couples TRBV11-2 to TRBJ1-2; 8 bases are shared with TRBD1. Germline V CDR1 and CDR2: SGHAT, FQNNGV. J lost 6 bases, V lost 1 base, and 1 base had no gene match. This CDR3 region has 13 residues. The CDR3 here is CASSLGTGHGYTF. Here the CDR3 DNA reads TGTGCCAGCAGCTTAGGGACAGGGCATGGCTACACCTTC.

The chain joins TRBV6-6 to TRBJ2-7, with D possibly TRBD1 on 5 matching bases. This CDR3 spans 15 amino acids. Trimming removed 8 bases at V and 0 bases at J, with 17 bases between. The V gene's germline CDR1 is MNHNY and CDR2 SVGAGI (reference sequence). The CDR3 sequence is CASADNEDTSYEQYF. The DNA for the CDR3 is TGTGCCAGCGCCGATAACGAGGACACCTCCTACGAGCAGTACTTC.

The chain carries TRBV19 and TRBJ2-1; no reliable D call. The ends were cut back, 1 base at V and 6 bases at J, with 4 bases in the middle. CDR3 length equals 12 residues. The germline gives CDR1 LNHDA, CDR2 SQIVND (reference sequence). The DNA for the CDR3 is TGTGCCAGTAGTATAGTTAGCAATGAGCAGTTCTTC. Amino acids: CASSIVSNEQFF.

Turning to this clone: Other DNA sequences from this sample encode an identical CDR3 as well. V is TRBV29-1 and J is TRBJ2-5; 10 bases match TRBD2. The CDR3 totals 14 residues. V was clipped by 3 bases and J by 5 bases; unmatched bases: 6. Germline V lookup: CDR1 SQVTM, CDR2 ANQGSEA. This CDR3 is CSVDGLAGEETQYF. The CDR3 nucleotides are TGCAGCGTTGACGGTCTAGCGGGAGAGGAGACCCAGTACTTC.

The J gene is TRBJ2-3, the V gene TRBV6-6, with TRBD1 identical over 7 bases. CDR3 size: 16 residues. Germline-derived CDR1 and CDR2 are MNHNY and SVGAGI (reference sequence). Trimming cost V 5 bases and J 1 base; bases outside gene matches: 9. The DNA for the CDR3 is TGTGCCAGCAGTGTAACAGGGGCACGGGGCACAGATACGCAGTATTTT. Translating it yields CASSVTGARGTDTQYF.

J is TRBJ2-7 and V is TRBV5-4; TRBD2 aligns across 8 bases. This CDR3 region has 15 residues. J was trimmed by 2 bases and V by 4 bases; bases with no gene match: 8. The germline gives CDR1 SGHNT, CDR2 YYREEE (reference sequence). DNA for the CDR3: TGTGCCAGCAGCCAAGCGGGGGCCCTCCCCTACGAGCAGTACGTC. Protein: CASSQAGALPYEQYV.

The chain links TRBV28 to TRBJ1-1, with a weak D call TRBD1 (5 bases). In germline, CDR1 is MDHEN, CDR2 SYDVKM. V dropped 1 base and J dropped 2 bases, with 11 bases sitting between them. There are 15 residues in the CDR3. The DNA of the CDR3 is TGTGCCAGCAGTTTATTCGGGAGGGGAAACACTGAAGCTTTCTTT. Translating gives CASSLFGRGNTEAFF.

This chain uses TRBV27 with TRBJ2-7; 8 positions agree with TRBD1. The germline V gene has CDR1 MNHEY and CDR2 SMNVEV (reference sequence). The CDR3 runs to 14 residues. J lost 5 bases, V lost 5 bases, and 8 bases had no gene match. The CDR3 bases are TGTGCCAGCAGTGGGGACAGGTTGTCCCACGAGCAGTACTTC. Its translation is CASSGDRLSHEQYF.

V usage is TRBV5-8 and J usage is TRBJ1-5, with 7 bases matching TRBD1. Per the germline V gene, CDR1 is SGHTS and CDR2 is YDEGEE. V trimming: 3 bases; J trimming: 0 bases; junction bases outside the gene matches: 15. CDR3 length: 19 amino acids. The CDR3 sequence is CASSSQTGTYSSSNQPQHF. The DNA for the CDR3 is TGTGCCAGCAGCTCCCAGACAGGGACTTATTCTTCTAGCAATCAGCCCCAGCATTTT.

V usage is TRBV27 and J usage is TRBJ1-4, with D perhaps matching TRBD1 (5 bases). V lost 6 bases and J lost 5, with 19 bases in between. CDR1 MNHEY and CDR2 SMNVEV come from the germline V gene (reference sequence). The CDR3 is made up of 16 amino acids. The CDR3 reads CASSPPSGGRNEKLFF. CDR3 in DNA: TGTGCCAGCAGCCCACCGTCCGGGGGTCGAAATGAAAAACTGTTTTTT.

The chain couples TRBV10-1 to TRBJ2-1; 12 nucleotides align to TRBD2. Unmatched junction bases numbered 6, after V lost 5 bases and J lost 4 bases. Per germline, CDR1 WNHNN and CDR2 SYGVQD (reference sequence). This CDR3 is 16 amino acids long. CDR3 loop: CASSRTSGALYNEQFF. The CDR3 DNA sequence: TGCGCCAGCAGTCGGACTAGCGGGGCCCTTTACAATGAGCAGTTCTTC.

The chain employs TRBV7-9 and TRBJ2-4; TRBD1 matches 9 bases. CDR3 length: 19 amino acids. V was pared by 1 base and J by 3 bases, with 13 bases of the junction left unmatched. Germline lookup yields CDR1 SEHNR and CDR2 FQNEAQ (reference sequence). Here the CDR3 reads CASSLEGLVGQGIKNIQYF. The CDR3, as DNA: TGTGCCAGCAGCTTAGAGGGACTCGTGGGACAGGGCATCAAAAACATTCAGTACTTC.

V gene TRBV6-6 combines with J gene TRBJ2-1; no firm D call. CDR1 and CDR2 from the germline V gene are MNHNY and SVGAGI (reference sequence). The germline V and J ends were trimmed by 5 bases and 6 bases, with 8 bases remaining between them. The CDR3 contains 12 residues. The CDR3 region is CASSNGVNEQFF. The CDR3 DNA reads as TGTGCCAGCAGTAACGGAGTCAATGAGCAGTTCTTC.

J is TRBJ2-2 and V is TRBV6-1; the D is unclear. Germline CDR1 MNHNS, CDR2 SASEGT. The length of the CDR3 is 16 residues. The V end was cut by 4 bases, the J end by 0 bases, with 12 bases between. Written as DNA, the CDR3 is TGTGCCAGCAGTGGGTTACATTATACGAACACCGGGGAGCTGTTTTTT. Translating it yields CASSGLHYTNTGELFF.

This clone was picked up a small number of times. The gene calls are TRBV19 and TRBJ2-3; TRBD2 matches 7 bases. The germline V gene has CDR1 LNHDA and CDR2 SQIVND (reference sequence). J was trimmed by 0 bases and V by 10 bases; bases with no gene match: 13. The CDR3 contains 16 residues. The DNA for the CDR3 is TGTGCCACCCGGCCTAGCGGCAGTGCTAGCACAGATACGCAGTATTTT. Encoded protein: CATRPSGSASTDTQYF.

The V gene is TRBV19, the J gene TRBJ2-2; possibly TRBD2 for D (5 bases). Germline V lookup: CDR1 LNHDA, CDR2 SQIVND (reference sequence). The CDR3 runs 14 residues. With 2 bases removed from V and 7 bases from J, the gap between germline ends came to 11 bases. The CDR3 DNA reads as TGTGCCAGTAGTATACTATCGGGGTTCGGGGAGCTGTTTTTT. This encodes CASSILSGFGELFF. The full variable domain, completed using reference TRBV19 and TRBJ2-2, is DGGITQSPKYLFRKEGQNVTLSCEQNLNHDAMYWYRQDPGQGLRLIYYSQIVNDFQKGDIAEGYSVSREKKESFPLTVTSAQKNPTAFYLCASSILSGFGELFFGEGSRLTVL.

The chain joins TRBV30 to TRBJ2-1, with 13 bases fitting TRBD2. This CDR3 contains 14 residues. Germline-derived CDR1 and CDR2 are GTSNPN and SVGIG (reference sequence). J lost 9 bases, V lost 7 bases, and 9 bases had no gene match. The CDR3, as DNA: TGTGCCTCGGCACTAGCGGGGGGGCCAAGTGAGCAGTTCTTC. It yields the protein CASALAGGPSEQFF.

The chain employs TRBV25-1 and TRBJ2-5; TRBD2 aligns across 12 bases. The J call may be faulty, since TRBJ2-7 better matches the DNA end. Germline CDR1 MGHDK, CDR2 SYGVNS. This CDR3 has 13 amino acids. The CDR3 nucleotides are TGTGCCAGCAGCGGGGGACTAGCGGGCGAGCAGTACTTC. This gives the protein CASSGGLAGEQYF.

This clone has more than one count but fewer than ten. The chain has TRBV6-1 and TRBJ2-1, with 8 bases identical to TRBD1. There are 15 residues in the CDR3. V trimming: 6 bases; J trimming: 0 bases; junction bases outside the gene matches: 4. The germline V gene encodes CDR1 MNHNS and CDR2 SASEGT. CDR3 sequence: CASSDRGGSYNEQFF. CDR3 DNA: TGTGCCAGCAGCGACAGGGGTGGCTCCTACAATGAGCAGTTCTTC.